This entry is about one T cell receptor beta chain. iRepertoire HTBI primers and Arm-PCR of CDR3 regions built TCR beta libraries. Under the authors' procedure: About 62 TRBV and about 14 TRBJ segments were identified across samples. TCRdb re-derived calls from the multiplex PCR reads in MiXCR, one entry per CDR3 protein. TCRdb, not the original authors, processed these V and J calls. The table lists a few hundred thousand distinct CDR3 sequences, roughly 13% of them singletons. The source of the sample is a study of regulatory T cells in long-lasting Graves disease. As to time point: newly diagnosed GD, antithyroid drugs for less than 3 months. The authors made the TCR library using RNA they extracted from PBMCs. The patients were enrolled through endocrinology in Xi'an, China. Germline CDR1 and CDR2: SGHVS and FNYEAQ. V lost 3 bases, J lost 2 bases, and 12 bases stayed unmatched. The CDR3 is 17 residues long.

This sample also appeared in a second study, on T cells in Graves' hyperthyroidism and ophthalmopathy. That source reports: The HTBI set primed first-round TCR CDR3 RT-PCR. Most thyroid clonotypes with frequency above 0.001 were detected in blood.

The origin of this receptor is a man aged 25 to 45 with Graves disease. This material consisted of peripheral blood mononuclear cells (PBMCs), taken at new diagnosis, from a patient treated with antithyroid drugs. The genes are TRBV7-6 and TRBJ2-7; TRBD2 aligns across 8 bases. The DNA for the CDR3 is TGTGCCAGCAGCTTCAGCCCCCAGCGGGAGAGAACCTACGAGCAGTACTTC. Translation gives CASSFSPQRERTYEQYF.